The 21 T cell receptor beta chains in this list originate from one sample, sequenced in a study of control samples from healthy donors and cancer patients. Clones were read by immunoSEQ multiplex PCR, and TCRdb kept only the in-frame ones, dropping some. The sample has about 65,000 clones, roughly nine tenths seen once; the top ten hold 1.2%. The sample comprised PBMCs. All receptors come from a woman in her fifties or sixties with colorectal cancer.

The V call is TRBV9, the J call TRBJ2-1; TRBD2 aligns across 13 bases. CDR1 is SGDLS, CDR2 YYNGEE, per germline. This CDR3 contains 15 residues. The V and J ends lost 4 bases and 3 bases, in that order; junction bases with no gene match: 1. CDR3 sequence (DNA): TGTGCCAGCAGCCGGACTAGCGGGGGCTACAATGAGCAGTTCTTC. Translating it yields CASSRTSGGYNEQFF. The full variable domain, in which reference TRBV9 and TRBJ2-1 provide the parts outside the CDR3, is DSGVTQTPKHLITATGQRVTLRCSPRSGDLSVYWYQQSLDQGLQFLIQYYNGEERAKGNILERFSAQQFPDLHSELNLSSLELGDSALYFCASSRTSGGYNEQFFGPGTRLTVL.

The V and J genes are TRBV24-1 and TRBJ2-5; 9 bases match TRBD1. The J segment lost 5 bases and the V segment lost 4 bases, leaving 7 bases of the junction unmatched. The CDR3 totals 15 residues. In germline, CDR1 is KGHDR, CDR2 SFDVKD. The CDR3 here is CATSEGGQGGETQYF. The CDR3 DNA is TGTGCCACCAGTGAAGGGGGACAGGGAGGTGAGACCCAGTACTTC.

V is TRBV19 and J is TRBJ1-3; D not certain. Per the germline V gene, CDR1 is LNHDA and CDR2 is SQIVND (reference sequence). V gave up 2 bases and J gave up 3 bases, with 11 bases separating them. The CDR3 covers 15 residues. This CDR3 reads CASSIRADFGNTIYF. CDR3 nucleotides: TGTGCCAGTAGTATAAGGGCGGATTTTGGAAACACCATATATTTT.

The V gene is TRBV10-3, the J gene TRBJ2-7; no reliable D call. With 3 bases removed from V and 5 bases from J, the gap between germline ends came to 11 bases. Germline loops: CDR1 ENHRY, CDR2 SYGVKD. The CDR3 is made up of 13 amino acids. CDR3 nucleotide sequence: TGTGCCATCAGTGAAATGGGCGGCGACGAGCAGTACTTC. Amino acid sequence: CAISEMGGDEQYF.

This clone was counted only a few times. This chain uses TRBV5-4 with TRBJ2-7, with 7 bases that match TRBD1. The CDR3 loop spans 17 amino acids. The V and J ends lost 4 bases and 3 bases, in that order; junction bases with no gene match: 16. The germline gives CDR1 SGHNT, CDR2 YYREEE (reference sequence). CDR3 nucleotides: TGTGCCAGCAGCATGGGACAGCCGAGGCAACTCTACTACGAGCAGTACTTC. This sequence encodes CASSMGQPRQLYYEQYF.

This clone was detected only a few times. This chain links TRBV5-8 with TRBJ2-5; D is unclear. Germline V gives CDR1 SGHTS, CDR2 YDEGEE. This CDR3 region has 14 residues. The germline V and J ends were trimmed by 4 bases and 0 bases, with 10 bases remaining between them. CDR3 nucleotides: TGTGCCAGCAGCCCACCAGCGTACCAAGAGACCCAGTACTTC. Its translation is CASSPPAYQETQYF.

This chain uses TRBV24-1 with TRBJ2-5, with D possibly matching TRBD1 (5 bases). This CDR3 region has 13 residues. Germline V gives CDR1 KGHDR, CDR2 SFDVKD. V was shortened by 5 bases and J by 4 bases, with 10 bases between the two germline ends. The CDR3: CATSGRERETQYF. CDR3 nucleotides: TGTGCCACCAGTGGCAGGGAACGAGAGACCCAGTACTTC.

This rearrangement joins TRBV29-1 to TRBJ2-1, with D tentatively TRBD2 (5 bases). V shed 7 bases and J shed 8 bases, with 21 bases lying between them. From germline, CDR1 is SQVTM and CDR2 ANQGSEA. The CDR3 extends over 14 amino acids. The CDR3 loop is CSAPVPGVWDEQFF. CDR3 DNA sequence: TGCAGCGCGCCCGTTCCCGGGGTCTGGGATGAGCAGTTCTTC.

The chain is built from TRBV10-3 and TRBJ2-1; 8 nucleotides line up with TRBD2. The CDR3 is made up of 15 amino acids. J was trimmed by 6 bases and V by 6 bases; bases with no gene match: 10. The germline CDR1 and CDR2 sequences are ENHRY and SYGVKD. The CDR3, as DNA: TGTGCCATCAGGGATGGACTAGCCGCCTCCAATGAGCAGTTCTTC. Translating gives CAIRDGLAASNEQFF.

This clone was picked up one time. The chain is built from TRBV5-1 and TRBJ2-3, with 9 bases that match TRBD2. Germline values: CDR1 SGHRS, CDR2 YFSETQ. With 6 bases clipped from V and 0 bases from J, the junction kept 14 bases outside the gene matches. CDR3 length: 18 residues. The CDR3 nucleotides read TGCGCCAGCACTCACGGTCTAGCGGGACAATCTAGCACAGATACGCAGTATTTT. Residues: CASTHGLAGQSSTDTQYF.

The chain uses TRBV9 and TRBJ2-2; TRBD2 matches at 7 bases. Germline assignment: CDR1 SGDLS and CDR2 YYNGEE. V trimming: 4 bases; J trimming: 0 bases; junction bases outside the gene matches: 6. The CDR3 is made up of 16 amino acids. The CDR3 region is CASSPRGDSNTGELFF. CDR3 DNA: TGTGCCAGCAGCCCCCGGGGGGACTCGAACACCGGGGAGCTGTTTTTT.

This clone appeared once. The chain carries TRBV7-9 and TRBJ1-1; possible D gene TRBD1, 6 bases. CDR1 and CDR2 from the germline V gene are SEHNR and FQNEAQ (reference sequence). The CDR3 runs 12 residues. With 2 bases removed from V and 14 bases from J, the gap between germline ends came to 15 bases. The CDR3 nucleotides read TGTGCCAGCAGCTTATCCCGGGACAAGTCATTCTTT. It specifies CASSLSRDKSFF.

V is TRBV6-5 and J is TRBJ1-1; a weak D match, TRBD1 (5 bases). CDR1 is MNHEY, CDR2 SVGAGI, per germline. V shed 6 bases and J shed 1 base, with 12 bases lying between them. The CDR3 totals 14 residues. The CDR3 DNA sequence: TGTGCCAGCAGACCCACCGGGGGGAACACTGAAGCTTTCTTT. Its translation: CASRPTGGNTEAFF.

The sample holds one count of this clone. The rearrangement joins TRBV6-1 to TRBJ1-2; 7 bases agree with TRBD1. The J segment lost 7 bases and the V segment lost 2 bases, leaving 1 base of the junction unmatched. The CDR3 consists of 12 residues. Germline V gives CDR1 MNHNS, CDR2 SASEGT. For the CDR3, the DNA is TGTGCCAGCAGTGAAACAGGGGCTGGCTACACCTTC. This translates into CASSETGAGYTF.

The rearrangement links TRBV4-1 to TRBJ2-7, with D maybe TRBD2 (7 bases). Germline CDR1 and CDR2: MGHRA and YSYEKL. This CDR3 comprises 18 residues. Trimming pared 0 bases from V and 0 bases from J, leaving 18 bases between. Written as DNA, the CDR3 is TGCGCCAGCAGCCAAGAGTCAGGGGCAGCGGGGACCTCCTACGAGCAGTACTTC. It specifies CASSQESGAAGTSYEQYF.

The chain joins TRBV19 to TRBJ2-7, with D perhaps matching TRBD2 (6 bases). CDR1 is LNHDA and CDR2 is SQIVND in the germline V gene (reference sequence). This CDR3 is 13 amino acids long. V lost 6 bases to trimming and J lost 1 base, with 10 bases between them. CDR3 protein: CASRPSGSYEQYF. CDR3 sequence (DNA): TGTGCCAGTAGACCCAGCGGGTCCTACGAGCAGTACTTC.

The rearrangement links TRBV7-3 to TRBJ2-1; 10 nucleotides agree with TRBD1. The junction had 8 bases not matched to a gene; V was cut back by 4 bases and J by 2 bases. CDR3 length: 17 amino acids. Germline loops: CDR1 SGHTA, CDR2 FQGTGA. CDR3 protein: CASSSRPGQGTYNEQFF. CDR3 DNA sequence: TGTGCCAGCAGCTCCAGACCGGGACAGGGGACCTACAATGAGCAGTTCTTC.

A word on this clone: Germline and junction disagree at one end, which may indicate a read error. Here the CDR3 DNA reads TGTGTCAGCAGCTTTCCTACAGGGGGCGATGGGAATTCACCCCTCCACTTT. Translating gives CVSSFPTGGDGNSPLHF. The V call is TRBV7-9, the J call TRBJ1-6; 9 bases align to TRBD1. Germline V lookup: CDR1 SEHNR, CDR2 FQNEAQ (reference sequence). The CDR3 is 17 amino acids.

The chain joins TRBV5-4 to TRBJ1-1; 8 bases align to TRBD1. This CDR3 has 15 amino acids. Germline lookup yields CDR1 SGHNT and CDR2 YYREEE (reference sequence). V was pared by 0 bases and J by 5 bases, with 6 bases of the junction left unmatched. In nucleotides, the CDR3 is TGTGCCAGCAGCTTGGCCAGGGGGCCGGGGACTGAAGCTTTCTTT. Encoded protein: CASSLARGPGTEAFF.

V gene TRBV6-6 combines with J gene TRBJ1-2; D not certain. This CDR3 is built from 15 residues. Germline CDR1 is MNHNY and CDR2 is SVGAGI (reference sequence). V was cut by 2 bases and J by 2 bases, with 12 bases left in between. CDR3 sequence (DNA): TGTGCCAGCAGTTACCCTCAAGACGGAAACTATGGCTACACCTTC. It codes for CASSYPQDGNYGYTF.

This clone was picked up one time. V gene TRBV9 combines with J gene TRBJ2-7; 9 nucleotides agree with TRBD1. Germline CDR1 is SGDLS and CDR2 is YYNGEE. J gave up 1 base and V 0 bases, and 2 bases lay outside the gene matches. The length of the CDR3 is 15 residues. The DNA of the CDR3 is TGTGCCAGCAGCGTAGGGGACAGGGTATCCTACGAGCAGTACTTC. It yields the protein CASSVGDRVSYEQYF.